One and the same sample provided the 2 T cell receptor beta chains below, sequenced in a study of blood T cell repertoires in COVID-19. Clones were read by immunoSEQ multiplex PCR, and TCRdb kept only the in-frame ones, dropping some. The sample has 250,000 to 300,000 clones; approximately 87% are singletons. Sequencing was carried out using peripheral blood. These TCRs come from a woman aged 25 to 45 with COVID-19, enrolled during active disease.

The chain joins TRBV4-1 to TRBJ2-7; maybe TRBD1 (6 bases). Germline V lookup: CDR1 MGHRA, CDR2 YSYEKL. V lost 4 bases to trimming and J lost 2 bases, with 9 bases between them. The CDR3 has 13 amino acids. CDR3 in DNA: TGCGCCAGCAGCCCGGACAGTACCTACGAGCAGTACTTC. It encodes CASSPDSTYEQYF.

The chain carries TRBV6-5 and TRBJ2-5; 7 nucleotides agree with TRBD2. The CDR3 consists of 14 residues. V was clipped by 7 bases and J by 5 bases; unmatched bases: 10. The germline V gene encodes CDR1 MNHEY and CDR2 SVGAGI. DNA for the CDR3: TGTGCCAGCAACTCTCGTGGTAGCGGGGAGACCCAGTACTTC. It codes for CASNSRGSGETQYF.